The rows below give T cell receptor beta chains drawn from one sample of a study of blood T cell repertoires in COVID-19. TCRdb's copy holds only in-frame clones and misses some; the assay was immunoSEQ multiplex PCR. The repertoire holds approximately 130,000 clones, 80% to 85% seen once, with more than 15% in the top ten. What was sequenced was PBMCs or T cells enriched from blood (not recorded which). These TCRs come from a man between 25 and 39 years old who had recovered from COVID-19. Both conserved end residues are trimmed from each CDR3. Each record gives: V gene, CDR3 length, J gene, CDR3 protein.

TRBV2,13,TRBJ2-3,ASSEALAGGDTQY
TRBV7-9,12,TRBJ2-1,ASTDSSKYNEQF
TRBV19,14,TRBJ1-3,ASSIRTAISGNTIY
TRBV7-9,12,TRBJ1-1,ASSFPQGAAEAF
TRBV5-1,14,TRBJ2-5,ASSLGGRGIQETQY
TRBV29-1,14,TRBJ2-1,SVGGGRARTGNEQF
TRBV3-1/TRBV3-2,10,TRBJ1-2,ASSQGRNGYT
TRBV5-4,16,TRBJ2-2,ASSLGGRAISNTGELF
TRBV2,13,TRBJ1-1,ASSPWDRGNTEAF
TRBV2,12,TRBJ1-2,ASSALGDRVINT
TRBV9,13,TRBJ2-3,ASSDGWRYTDTQY
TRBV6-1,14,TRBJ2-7,ASSEWRGGRGDEQY
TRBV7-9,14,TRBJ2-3,ASSSYSGLGTDTQY
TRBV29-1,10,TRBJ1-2,SVATGSQGYT
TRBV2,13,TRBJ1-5,ASSESGYSNQPQH
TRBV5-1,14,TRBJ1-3,ASSPEGGLPGNTIY
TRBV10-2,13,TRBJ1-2,ASSDLGQGGKRYT
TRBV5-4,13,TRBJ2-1,ASSLDAGVSMGQF
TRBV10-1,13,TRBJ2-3,ASSESSRSSDTQY
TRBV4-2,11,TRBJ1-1,ASSQARVTEAF
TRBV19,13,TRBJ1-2,ASNARTGTTYGYT